This T cell receptor (beta chain) stems from a study of cytomegalovirus exposure and HLA in healthy donors. Study at large: HLA-typed donors contributed 65 million to 95 million unique TCRs, which were held in an early data release. Study results and limitations: Presence/absence comparisons presumed near-even sequencing depth among donors. Common viral pathogens seemed to be connected with several of the most significant clusters, according to a later analysis.

The CDR3 extends over 11 amino acids. Germline CDR1 is SQVTM and CDR2 is ANQGSEA. Deletions cut 4 bases from V and 5 bases from J, with 8 bases between. The study ran its PCR with 60 Vbeta and 13 Jbeta primers. Generated by immunoSEQ multiplex PCR, the TCRdb table keeps only in-frame clones and is missing some. The sample lists 120,000 to 150,000 clones; 80% to 85% were seen once. As for this clone: Its antigen is unknown.

When sampled, the donors appeared nominally healthy, though they likely had unrecorded immune exposures. This chain connects TRBV29-1 to TRBJ2-5, with D possibly matching TRBD1 (5 bases). This clonotype was sampled from a boy aged 2 to 9 in good health and CMV-seronegative. The source material was PBMCs. CDR3 coding DNA: TGCAGCGTTGTCAGGGTGGAGACCCAGTACTTC. This encodes CSVVRVETQYF.